Included here is one TCR beta chain sequence, with context. The data stem from a study of human T cells and chemical hapten exposure. Looked up from germline, CDR1 is DFQATT and CDR2 is SNEGSKA (reference sequence). CDR3 length equals 11 residues. Trimming took off 8 bases at V and 4 bases at J, with 11 bases between the two ends. Time point specified: patch test 1, 2 weeks after DPC sensitization. The treatment was: therapeutic diphenylcyclopropenone sensitization with weekly scalp DPC. TCRdb re-derived calls from the RACE reads in MiXCR, one entry per CDR3 protein. The sample lists 300,000 to 400,000 distinct CDR3 sequences, under 8% occurring once.

The clonotype comes from a young woman with alopecia areata. Some clones in this sample may be carry-over from other donors' samples. The V call is TRBV20-1, the J call TRBJ1-1; no definite D call. The sample here was whole blood, taken in connection with sensitization to the hapten diphenylcyclopropenone (DPC). The CDR3 bases are TGCAGTTCGCCCTCCGGCACTGAAGCTTTCTTT. Protein: CSSPSGTEAFF.